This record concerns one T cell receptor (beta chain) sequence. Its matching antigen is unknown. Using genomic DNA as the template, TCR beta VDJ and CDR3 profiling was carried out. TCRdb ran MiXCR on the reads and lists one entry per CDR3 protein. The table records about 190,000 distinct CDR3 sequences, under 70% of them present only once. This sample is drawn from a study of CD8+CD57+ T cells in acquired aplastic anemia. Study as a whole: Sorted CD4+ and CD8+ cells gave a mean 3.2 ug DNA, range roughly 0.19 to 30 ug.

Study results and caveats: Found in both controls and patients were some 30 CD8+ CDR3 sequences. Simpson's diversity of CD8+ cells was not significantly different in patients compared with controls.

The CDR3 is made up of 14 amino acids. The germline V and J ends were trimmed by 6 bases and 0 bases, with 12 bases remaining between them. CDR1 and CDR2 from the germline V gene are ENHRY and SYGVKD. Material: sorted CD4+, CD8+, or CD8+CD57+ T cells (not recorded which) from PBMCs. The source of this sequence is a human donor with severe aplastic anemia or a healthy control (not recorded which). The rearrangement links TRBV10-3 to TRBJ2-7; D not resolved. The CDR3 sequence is CAISPRLASYEQYF. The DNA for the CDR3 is TGTGCCATCAGCCCCCGTTTAGCCTCCTACGAGCAGTACTTC.